The present TCR beta chain was sequenced within a study of T cell responses to AZD1222 COVID-19 vaccine. The study, taken as a whole, reports: Close to half of spike-specific TCRs reportedly recognize unmutated variant regions.

The data were produced by immunoSEQ multiplex PCR, yet TCRdb's version contains in-frame clones alone and is incomplete. The data hold some 150,000 clones, with roughly 90% observed a single time. The CDR3 runs 13 residues. The V end was cut by 5 bases, the J end by 10 bases, with 16 bases between. Germline V gene sequence: CDR1 SGHAT, CDR2 FQNNGV. For this clone: Its antigen is not identified.

The TCR sequence derives from an adult in good health. The sample here was peripheral blood, taken on day 0 of AZD1222 vaccination. V gene TRBV11-2 combines with J gene TRBJ2-3, with D hard to call. Here the CDR3 reads CASSINKGDPQYF. CDR3 coding DNA: TGTGCCAGCAGCATTAATAAAGGCGATCCGCAGTATTTT.